Detailed here is one TCR beta chain. This CDR3 is built from 13 residues. V lost 6 bases, J lost 6 bases, and 15 bases lay in between. Germline CDR1 reads SEHNR; CDR2 reads FQNEAQ (reference sequence). Authors' processing steps: How many nucleated cells were present was estimated from reference gene primer amplification. TCRdb's copy holds only in-frame clones and misses some; the assay was immunoSEQ multiplex PCR. V and J calls and clone size are given by that table; D and trimming were obtained from the DNA. The sample lists approximately 210,000 clones, 84% occurring once. The sample belongs to a study of blood T cell repertoires in COVID-19. As for the study in general: The study drew acute and convalescent COVID-19 samples from the United States, Italy and Spain. The analysed material was cDNA or gDNA that came from T cells, B-cell-depleted T cells, or PBMCs.

V and J are TRBV7-9 and TRBJ2-7; no clear D. The receptor comes from a woman in her 70s with active or convalescent COVID-19. The sample consisted of peripheral blood. In nucleotides, the CDR3 is TGTGCCAGCAGAACCGGGTTTGAGGCCGAGCAGTACTTC. Translating it yields CASRTGFEAEQYF. Complete variable domain (other parts from reference TRBV7-9 and TRBJ2-7): DTGVSQNPRHKITKRGQNVTFRCDPISEHNRLYWYRQTLGQGPEFLTYFQNEAQLEKSRLLSDRFSAERPKGSFSTLEIQRTEQGDSAMYLCASRTGFEAEQYFGPGTRLTVT.